These 4 T cell receptor beta chains came from one sample sequenced in a study of human T cells and chemical hapten exposure. Time point given: pre-sensitization, week 0. Treatment reported: therapeutic diphenylcyclopropenone sensitization with weekly scalp DPC. TCRdb reprocessed the RACE reads via MiXCR and lists one record per CDR3 protein. Among approximately 400,000 distinct CDR3 sequences, 4.5% to 5.5% were seen once, and the ten largest hold roughly 2.6%. The specimen was whole blood, collected in connection with sensitization to the hapten diphenylcyclopropenone (DPC). The receptor set was obtained from a woman in her forties or fifties with alopecia areata. Some clones in this sample may be carry-over from other donors' samples.

This clonotype was counted at least ten times. The CDR3 reads CSVLGQGAHEQYF. The CDR3 nucleotides are TGCAGCGTCTTGGGACAGGGTGCCCACGAGCAGTACTTC. The chain couples TRBV29-1 to TRBJ2-7, with 9 bases identical to TRBD1. J gave up 5 bases and V 6 bases, and 8 bases lay outside the gene matches. The germline gives CDR1 SQVTM, CDR2 ANQGSEA. CDR3 length: 13 residues.

This clonotype was counted a single time. The CDR3 protein is CASSYKSYKTGVWQPQHF. Here the CDR3 DNA reads TGTGCCAGCAGTTATAAATCGTATAAGACGGGTGTTTGGCAGCCCCAGCATTTT. The rearrangement joins TRBV6-2 or TRBV6-3 to TRBJ1-5, with D uncertain. The germline V and J ends were trimmed by 3 bases and 7 bases, with 25 bases remaining between them. CDR1 and CDR2 (germline): MNHEY, SVGEGT. CDR3 length: 18 amino acids.

This clonotype occurred a few times. The chain links TRBV28 to TRBJ1-5, with 7 bases fitting TRBD1. Germline V lookup: CDR1 MDHEN, CDR2 SYDVKM. V dropped 3 bases and J dropped 4; count of bases not matched to a gene: 6. This CDR3 is 15 amino acids long. The CDR3 spells CASSLKGARNQPQHF. CDR3 sequence (DNA): TGTGCCAGCAGTTTGAAGGGGGCGAGGAATCAGCCCCAGCATTTT.

This clonotype was seen at least ten times. The chain combines TRBV4-1 with TRBJ2-5; either TRBD1 or TRBD2 may supply D (5 bases each). Germline loops: CDR1 MGHRA, CDR2 YSYEKL. The CDR3 runs 17 residues. V was cut by 1 base and J by 4 bases, with 19 bases left in between. The CDR3 nucleotides read TGCGCCAGCAGCCAAGGTACGGGGCCCGAAGGAAGAGAGACCCAGTACTTC. It codes for CASSQGTGPEGRETQYF.